Below, 32 T cell receptor beta chains from the same sample are listed, as sequenced in a study of vaccination and CD4 T cells after COVID-19. Sequencing of DNA taken from cultured CD4+ T cells relied on the Oncomine TCR Beta short-read assay. TCRdb reanalysed the PCR reads using MiXCR and keeps one entry per CDR3 protein. The sample holds roughly 9,600 distinct CDR3 sequences, about 34% seen once. These TCRs' antigens remain unknown. Regarding treatment: approximately 9-day PBMC culture with coronavirus spike peptide pools or control peptides (ViraFEST assay). Ahead of the COVID-19 pandemic (2011-2018), the CD4+ T cells of the unexposed donor were collected. Sample: CD4+ T cells from blood, cultured in vitro. These receptors all stem from a human donor in good health.

The chain has TRBV6-1 and TRBJ1-5, with a weak D call TRBD1 (5 bases). This CDR3 contains 14 residues. Trimming shortened V by 6 bases and J by 3 bases, and 12 bases separated the two germline ends. Per the germline V gene, CDR1 is MNHNS and CDR2 is SASEGT. CDR3 bases: TGTGCCAGCAGAAGTGGGGGACTCAATCAGCCCCAGCATTTT. Translated: CASRSGGLNQPQHF.

This chain connects TRBV19 to TRBJ1-2; TRBD1 is a possible D gene (6 bases). The CDR3 has 15 amino acids. V was shortened by 7 bases and J by 6 bases, with 21 bases between the two germline ends. Germline CDR1 reads LNHDA; CDR2 reads SQIVND (reference sequence). The CDR3, as DNA: TGTGCCAGTACCTCCTACCGACAGGAAAAGGATGGCTACACCTTC. Encoded protein: CASTSYRQEKDGYTF. Full variable domain (rest looked up from reference TRBV19 and TRBJ1-2): DGGITQSPKYLFRKEGQNVTLSCEQNLNHDAMYWYRQDPGQGLRLIYYSQIVNDFQKGDIAEGYSVSREKKESFPLTVTSAQKNPTAFYLCASTSYRQEKDGYTFGSGTRLTVV.

J is TRBJ2-5 and V is TRBV9; 9 bases map to TRBD2. In germline, CDR1 is SGDLS, CDR2 YYNGEE. CDR3 size: 14 residues. V shed 2 bases, J shed 3 bases, and the junction held 2 bases outside the gene matches. Here the CDR3 reads CASSVSSGEETQYF. The CDR3 DNA reads as TGTGCCAGCAGCGTTTCTAGCGGGGAAGAGACCCAGTACTTC.

This chain connects TRBV6-2 or TRBV6-3 to TRBJ2-5; D assignment may be TRBD1 or TRBD2 (6 bases each). This CDR3 has 17 residues. Germline CDR1 MNHEY, CDR2 SVGEGT. Trimming cost V 6 bases and J 5 bases, with 25 bases left between them. CDR3 nucleotide sequence: TGTGCCAGCAGCCTCCGCGGAGGGGGATATTTGGGGGAGACCCAGTACTTC. Translated, it gives CASSLRGGGYLGETQYF.

This chain joins TRBV7-3 and TRBJ2-3, with a possible D match to TRBD2 (5 bases). The CDR3 is made up of 13 amino acids. The germline gives CDR1 SGHTA, CDR2 FQGTGA. V was shortened by 2 bases and J by 4 bases, with 7 bases between the two germline ends. CDR3 DNA: TGTGCCAGCAGCTTAGGGGAGCCAGATACGCAGTATTTT. Encoded protein: CASSLGEPDTQYF.

This CDR3 reads CASSSPMTGFYEQYF. In DNA, the CDR3 is TGTGCCAGCAGCTCCCCTATGACAGGATTCTACGAGCAGTACTTC. The V gene is TRBV7-6, the J gene TRBJ2-7; possibly TRBD1 for D (6 bases). CDR1 is SGHVS, CDR2 FNYEAQ, per germline. Trimming pared 4 bases from V and 3 bases from J, leaving 16 bases between. This CDR3 region has 15 residues.

This chain connects TRBV2 to TRBJ1-6; possibly TRBD1 for D (5 bases). V lost 10 bases and J 8 bases, leaving 24 bases between the germline ends. Germline CDR1 is SNHLY and CDR2 is FYNNEI. The CDR3 is 16 residues long. DNA of the CDR3: TGTGCCACCAAACGGCAGGGAGGGGTGTTAGATTCACCCCTCCACTTT. It encodes CATKRQGGVLDSPLHF.

The chain uses TRBV6-1 and TRBJ2-3; D possibly uses TRBD1 or TRBD2 (5 bases each). V lost 8 bases and J lost 2, with 17 bases in between. Germline values: CDR1 MNHNS, CDR2 SASEGT. The CDR3 consists of 15 residues. For the CDR3, the DNA is TGTGCCAGCGCGGGTGCAGGGTCGTTCACAGATACGCAGTATTTT. Encoded protein: CASAGAGSFTDTQYF.

This clonotype was seen a few times. The chain couples TRBV7-8 to TRBJ1-2, with 8 bases fitting TRBD1. The CDR3 runs to 17 residues. V gave up 1 base and J gave up 0 bases; unmatched junction bases: 7. From germline, CDR1 is SGHVS and CDR2 FQNEAQ. The CDR3 nucleotides are TGTGCCAGCAGCTTAGATCAGGGGGCAGGAGCTAACTATGGCTACACCTTC. Its translation is CASSLDQGAGANYGYTF.

The chain recombines TRBV6-2 or TRBV6-3 with TRBJ2-1, with TRBD1 matching 11 bases. V shed 8 bases, J shed 9 bases, and the junction held 12 bases outside the gene matches. Germline V CDR1 and CDR2: MNHEY, SVGEGT. This CDR3 is built from 15 residues. The CDR3 is CASFSGTGGSSEQFF. The CDR3 DNA reads TGTGCCAGCTTCTCCGGGACAGGGGGATCAAGTGAGCAGTTCTTC.

Only a few counts were recorded for this clonotype. The CDR3: CASSDTGVSNQPQHF. The CDR3 region has the DNA TGCGCCAGCAGCGACACAGGGGTCAGCAATCAGCCCCAGCATTTT. J is TRBJ1-5 and V is TRBV4-1; 7 bases are a match to TRBD1. V lost 5 bases and J lost 1; bases outside the gene matches: 5. CDR3 size: 15 residues. Germline lookup yields CDR1 MGHRA and CDR2 YSYEKL.

The chain recombines TRBV4-2 with TRBJ2-4; 13 nucleotides match TRBD2. V shed 4 bases, J shed 8 bases, and the junction held 5 bases outside the gene matches. CDR3 length equals 15 residues. Per germline, CDR1 LGHNA and CDR2 YNFKEQ. As DNA, the CDR3 is TGTGCCAGCAGCCCTCCCACTAGCGGGGGGGACATTCAGTACTTC. It encodes CASSPPTSGGDIQYF.

About this clonotype itself: One junction end disagrees with the germline gene, perhaps due to a read error. The chain has TRBV11-2 and TRBJ1-1; D gene unclear. The CDR3 has 14 amino acids. In germline, CDR1 is SGHAT, CDR2 FQNNGV. DNA of the CDR3: TGTGCCAGCAGCTTCTCCGGCCTGGGCACTGAACCTTTCTTT. Translating it yields CASSFSGLGTEPFF.

The chain recombines TRBV30 with TRBJ1-2; D unresolved. V gave up 1 base and J gave up 1 base, with 7 bases separating them. The germline gives CDR1 GTSNPN, CDR2 SVGIG (reference sequence). This CDR3 comprises 13 residues. The DNA of the CDR3 is TGTGCCTGGAGTGACAGACTTAACTATGGCTACACCTTC. Protein product: CAWSDRLNYGYTF.

This clonotype was observed a few times. This rearrangement joins TRBV6-5 to TRBJ1-1; 12 nucleotides line up with TRBD1. The CDR3 runs to 19 residues. Germline CDR1 and CDR2: MNHEY and SVGAGI. J gave up 3 bases and V 4 bases, and 15 bases lay outside the gene matches. The CDR3 is CASSSGQGARGWRDTEAFF. The DNA for the CDR3 is TGTGCCAGCAGTTCGGGACAGGGGGCGCGCGGATGGAGAGACACTGAAGCTTTCTTT.

This clonotype has a handful of counts. The rearrangement joins TRBV20-1 to TRBJ2-7; 8 positions match TRBD2. V trimming: 5 bases; J trimming: 2 bases; junction bases outside the gene matches: 11. Germline V gene data show CDR1 as DFQATT and CDR2 as SNEGSKA (reference sequence). The length of the CDR3 is 15 residues. The CDR3: CSASRGGATTYEQYF. CDR3 nucleotide sequence: TGCAGTGCTTCTCGGGGGGGAGCAACGACCTACGAGCAGTACTTC.

This clonotype occurred once. This rearrangement joins TRBV19 to TRBJ1-1; no definite D call. The CDR3 contains 14 residues. Germline CDR1 and CDR2: LNHDA and SQIVND (reference sequence). V dropped 3 bases and J dropped 1 base, with 9 bases sitting between them. The CDR3 reads CASSIGSPNTEAFF. The CDR3 coding sequence is TGTGCCAGTAGTATCGGGTCCCCGAACACTGAAGCTTTCTTT.

The chain joins TRBV7-6 to TRBJ2-7; 9 nucleotides align to TRBD1. The V gene's germline CDR1 is SGHVS and CDR2 FNYEAQ. V lost 1 base and J lost 0; bases outside the gene matches: 1. The CDR3 covers 15 residues. CDR3 nucleotide sequence: TGTGCCAGCAGCTTAGGGGACAGGGCCTCCTACGAGCAGTACTTC. This sequence encodes CASSLGDRASYEQYF.

This clonotype was seen only a few times. V gene TRBV6-1 combines with J gene TRBJ1-2; 7 nucleotides align to TRBD1. V gave up 10 bases and J gave up 1 base; unmatched junction bases: 9. The CDR3 totals 14 residues. Germline values: CDR1 MNHNS, CDR2 SASEGT. This CDR3 reads CATTGQIFNYGYTF. The CDR3 DNA reads TGTGCCACCACGGGACAGATATTTAACTATGGCTACACCTTC.

V is TRBV5-1 and J is TRBJ2-5; 8 bases are shared with TRBD1. The CDR3 has 15 residues. The trim removed 1 base at V and 7 bases at J, leaving 9 bases unmatched. Germline loops: CDR1 SGHRS, CDR2 YFSETQ. The CDR3 loop is CASSLIGQGEGTQYF. Written as DNA, the CDR3 is TGCGCCAGCAGCTTGATCGGACAGGGTGAGGGGACCCAGTACTTC.

This clonotype was seen a few times. The chain joins TRBV6-1 to TRBJ2-3; D uncertain. This CDR3 has 12 amino acids. Trimming removed 8 bases from V and 6 bases from J, with 12 bases in between. Germline V gives CDR1 MNHNS, CDR2 SASEGT. The CDR3 spells CASLGGSDTQYF. The CDR3, as DNA: TGTGCCAGCTTGGGTGGGTCCGATACGCAGTATTTT.

The rearrangement joins TRBV14 to TRBJ1-6; a possible D gene is TRBD1 (5 bases). The ends were cut back, 1 base at V and 10 bases at J, with 11 bases in the middle. The CDR3 has 14 residues. Germline V gene lookup returns CDR1 SGHDN and CDR2 FVKESK. In DNA form, the CDR3 reads TGTGCCAGCAGCCAAGTCGGGCGGACATCACCCCTCCACTTT. Its translation: CASSQVGRTSPLHF.

CDR3 sequence (DNA): TGTGCCAGCAGCCGAGACAGGGGAGGTCAGCCCCAGCATTTT. Translated: CASSRDRGGQPQHF. V is TRBV12-3 or TRBV12-4 and J is TRBJ1-5, with 8 bases identical to TRBD1. This CDR3 is built from 14 residues. Trimming at V came to 6 bases and at J to 6 bases, leaving 7 bases not matched to a gene.

V gene TRBV7-9 combines with J gene TRBJ1-5; D gene uncertain. V lost 6 bases, J lost 4 bases, and 10 bases lay in between. Germline CDR1 SEHNR, CDR2 FQNEAQ (reference sequence). The CDR3 length is 13 residues. The CDR3: CASSYVGNQPQHF. The CDR3 nucleotides read TGTGCCAGCAGTTACGTTGGGAATCAGCCCCAGCATTTT.

The chain couples TRBV19 to TRBJ2-1; D unresolved. Germline V gene sequence: CDR1 LNHDA, CDR2 SQIVND (reference sequence). V lost 3 bases, J lost 4 bases, and 4 bases lay in between. This CDR3 comprises 12 residues. Here the CDR3 DNA reads TGTGCCAGTAGTATTACGTACAATGAGCAGTTCTTC. Its translation: CASSITYNEQFF.

V is TRBV2 and J is TRBJ2-7, with 13 bases lining up with TRBD2. Trimming at V came to 6 bases and at J to 4 bases, leaving 9 bases not matched to a gene. CDR1 SNHLY and CDR2 FYNNEI come from the germline V gene. There are 16 residues in the CDR3. The chain's CDR3 is CASRAGLAGANYEQYF. CDR3 nucleotides: TGTGCCAGCAGAGCCGGACTAGCGGGGGCCAATTACGAGCAGTACTTC.

The chain recombines TRBV30 with TRBJ1-5; D is unresolved. Germline values: CDR1 GTSNPN, CDR2 SVGIG (reference sequence). The CDR3 has 12 amino acids. V dropped 0 bases and J dropped 6 bases, with 6 bases sitting between them. CDR3 residues: CAWSVDFQPQHF. The CDR3 nucleotides read TGTGCCTGGAGTGTCGATTTTCAGCCCCAGCATTTT.

The chain uses TRBV7-8 and TRBJ2-7; TRBD1 might be the D (5 bases). The CDR3 totals 12 residues. V was cut by 4 bases and J by 4 bases, with 8 bases left in between. Per germline, CDR1 SGHVS and CDR2 FQNEAQ. The CDR3, as DNA: TGTGCCAGCAGCTCCGACAGATACGAGCAGTACTTC. It encodes CASSSDRYEQYF.

The chain recombines TRBV12-3 or TRBV12-4 with TRBJ2-7; 11 nucleotides agree with TRBD1. V lost 4 bases, J lost 2 bases, and 1 base stayed unmatched. This CDR3 has 14 residues. CDR3: CASSWTGGAYEQYF. The DNA for the CDR3 is TGTGCCAGCAGTTGGACAGGGGGCGCCTACGAGCAGTACTTC.

This clonotype was counted only a few times. This sequence joins TRBV9 and TRBJ2-5, with TRBD2 identical over 7 bases. V dropped 0 bases and J dropped 5; count of bases not matched to a gene: 10. The germline CDR1 and CDR2 sequences are SGDLS and YYNGEE. There are 16 residues in the CDR3. DNA of the CDR3: TGTGCCAGCAGCGTAGGGGTTGGCGGGGGAAGCGAGACCCAGTACTTC. The encoded protein is CASSVGVGGGSETQYF.

The genes are TRBV7-2 and TRBJ1-2; 11 positions match TRBD1. The CDR3 runs 14 residues. Germline V gene lookup returns CDR1 SGHTA and CDR2 FQGNSA. V dropped 3 bases and J dropped 7; count of bases not matched to a gene: 4. This CDR3 is CASSFGQGAFGYTF. The CDR3 nucleotides read TGTGCCAGCAGCTTCGGACAGGGGGCCTTTGGCTACACCTTC.

This clonotype was seen more than once but under ten times. J is TRBJ2-5 and V is TRBV20-1; TRBD2 aligns across 7 bases. The CDR3 contains 14 residues. V dropped 3 bases and J dropped 0; count of bases not matched to a gene: 4. Germline assignment: CDR1 DFQATT and CDR2 SNEGSKA (reference sequence). CDR3 amino acids: CSASGGWYQETQYF. CDR3 bases: TGCAGTGCTAGCGGGGGGTGGTACCAAGAGACCCAGTACTTC.